Following are 19 T cell receptor beta chains from one sample sequenced in a study of T cell changes during pregnancy in multiple sclerosis. The method was immunoSEQ multiplex PCR; TCRdb's version includes in-frame clones alone and lacks a portion of them. The table lists 45,000 to 70,000 clones, about 90% of them singletons. The sample was peripheral blood, taken in the third trimester of pregnancy. These receptor sequences come from a female donor in good health, enrolled as a control in a pregnancy study.

The chain recombines TRBV6-5 with TRBJ1-2; 8 bases are a match to TRBD1. The CDR3 consists of 13 residues. The germline CDR1 and CDR2 sequences are MNHEY and SVGAGI. V was clipped by 5 bases and J by 7 bases; unmatched bases: 6. CDR3 loop: CASSSPGGGGYTF. The DNA of the CDR3 is TGTGCCAGCAGTAGCCCAGGGGGCGGTGGCTACACCTTC.

This clone was seen a single time. V gene TRBV6-1 combines with J gene TRBJ1-2; D might be TRBD1 (5 bases). Trimming pared 6 bases from V and 6 bases from J, leaving 14 bases between. This CDR3 has 13 amino acids. In germline, CDR1 is MNHNS, CDR2 SASEGT. CDR3: CASSPSGLDGYTF. DNA of the CDR3: TGTGCCAGCAGCCCCTCAGGGCTCGATGGCTACACCTTC.

This clone was detected only a few times. The V call is TRBV19, the J call TRBJ1-1, with 8 bases fitting TRBD1. This CDR3 is 14 amino acids long. Losses at the gene ends were 3 bases for V and 1 base for J; bases not matched to a gene: 1. Germline CDR1 reads LNHDA; CDR2 reads SQIVND (reference sequence). Here the CDR3 reads CASSMGQANTEAFF. The DNA of the CDR3 is TGTGCCAGTAGTATGGGACAGGCGAACACTGAAGCTTTCTTT.

The chain joins TRBV19 to TRBJ2-3; the D gene is possibly TRBD2 (7 bases). The length of the CDR3 is 17 residues. CDR1 LNHDA and CDR2 SQIVND come from the germline V gene (reference sequence). The ends were cut back, 5 bases at V and 4 bases at J, with 22 bases in the middle. CDR3 region: CASSLGGGRIAADTQYF. The CDR3 DNA reads TGTGCCAGTAGTCTCGGGGGCGGGAGAATAGCTGCAGATACGCAGTATTTT.

This sequence joins TRBV15 and TRBJ1-4, with 10 nucleotides matching TRBD1. Germline V lookup: CDR1 LNHNV, CDR2 YYDKDF (reference sequence). This CDR3 spans 15 amino acids. J gave up 5 bases and V 5 bases, and 5 bases lay outside the gene matches. CDR3 residues: CATSVRTGGNEKLFF. CDR3 in DNA: TGTGCCACCAGCGTAAGGACAGGGGGAAATGAAAAACTGTTTTTT.

The V gene is TRBV13, the J gene TRBJ2-7; 11 nucleotides agree with TRBD2. The CDR3 has 15 residues. Germline V gives CDR1 PRHDT, CDR2 FYEKMQ (reference sequence). Losses at the gene ends were 5 bases for V and 5 bases for J; bases not matched to a gene: 8. The CDR3 is CASSPRLAGRNEQYF. DNA for the CDR3: TGTGCCAGCAGCCCCAGACTAGCGGGAAGGAACGAGCAGTACTTC.

As to this clone: An end of the junction differs from the germline gene, which may be a read error. V gene TRBV7-6 combines with J gene TRBJ2-3, with 14 bases lining up with TRBD2. CDR1 is SGHVS, CDR2 FNYEAQ, per germline. The CDR3 length is 17 residues. The CDR3 sequence: CASTLKGTSGGRGTQYF. For the CDR3, the DNA is TGTGCCAGCACCTTAAAGGGGACTAGCGGGGGCCGAGGTACGCAGTATTTT.

The chain has TRBV28 and TRBJ1-2, with TRBD1 identical over 7 bases. This CDR3 contains 14 residues. Germline values: CDR1 MDHEN, CDR2 SYDVKM. J lost 5 bases, V lost 10 bases, and 13 bases had no gene match. CDR3 sequence reads: CATWSMGTAYGYTF. The DNA of the CDR3 is TGTGCCACCTGGAGTATGGGGACAGCGTATGGCTACACCTTC.

A single count supports this clone. The rearrangement links TRBV4-2 to TRBJ2-3; maybe TRBD1 (5 bases). The ends were cut back, 1 base at V and 2 bases at J, with 10 bases in the middle. Per the germline V gene, CDR1 is LGHNA and CDR2 is YNFKEQ. The CDR3 spans 15 residues. CDR3 coding DNA: TGTGCCAGCAGCCAAGGGACACCTATCACAGATACGCAGTATTTT. This translates into CASSQGTPITDTQYF.

V and J are TRBV4-3 and TRBJ2-5, with 11 positions matching TRBD2. Per germline, CDR1 LGHNA and CDR2 YSLEER. Trimming took 3 bases from V and 3 from J; bases not matched to a gene: 3. The CDR3 has 15 amino acids. The CDR3 DNA is TGCGCCAGCAGCCAGCAGGGACTAGCGGAAGAGACCCAGTACTTC. It yields the protein CASSQQGLAEETQYF.

This clone was picked up one time. CDR3 in amino acids: CASSYGTSGGYTDTQYF. The CDR3 DNA sequence: TGCGCCAGCAGTTACGGGACTAGCGGGGGGTACACAGATACGCAGTATTTT. This rearrangement joins TRBV5-1 to TRBJ2-3; 15 bases agree with TRBD2. The germline V gene has CDR1 SGHRS and CDR2 YFSETQ. The length of the CDR3 is 17 residues. Trimming took 5 bases from V and 2 from J; bases not matched to a gene: 6.

This rearrangement joins TRBV6-4 to TRBJ2-1; 10 nucleotides match TRBD2. This CDR3 contains 16 residues. Germline CDR1 and CDR2: MRHNA and SNTAGT. V was pared by 2 bases and J by 2 bases, with 3 bases of the junction left unmatched. The CDR3 DNA follows: TGTGCCAGCAGTGACCACGGGACTAGCGCCTACAATGAGCAGTTCTTC. Translation gives CASSDHGTSAYNEQFF.

The chain uses TRBV9 and TRBJ2-4; D possibly corresponds to TRBD2 (5 bases). Per the germline V gene, CDR1 is SGDLS and CDR2 is YYNGEE. V was shortened by 0 bases and J by 0 bases, with 7 bases between the two germline ends. This CDR3 contains 15 residues. The CDR3 DNA reads TGTGCCAGCAGCGTAGCGGCGGGAGCCAAAAACATTCAGTACTTC. Amino acid sequence: CASSVAAGAKNIQYF.

The V and J genes are TRBV27 and TRBJ2-2; 13 bases are shared with TRBD2. From germline, CDR1 is MNHEY and CDR2 SMNVEV (reference sequence). With 6 bases clipped from V and 4 bases from J, the junction kept 8 bases outside the gene matches. The CDR3 totals 17 residues. The CDR3 protein is CASRPTSGRSSTGELFF. CDR3 coding DNA: TGTGCCAGCAGACCGACTAGCGGGAGGTCTTCCACCGGGGAGCTGTTTTTT.

V gene TRBV19 combines with J gene TRBJ1-3; D unclear. CDR3 length: 15 residues. Trimming removed 4 bases from V and 4 bases from J, with 14 bases in between. Germline CDR1 is LNHDA and CDR2 is SQIVND (reference sequence). CDR3 DNA sequence: TGTGCCAGTAGTACCTCCTTTTTGCAGGGAAACACCATATATTTT. Protein product: CASSTSFLQGNTIYF.

This clone was seen once. V and J are TRBV30 and TRBJ1-6; D possibly corresponds to TRBD1 (5 bases). V was clipped by 4 bases and J by 0 bases, with 13 bases between them. Germline V CDR1 and CDR2: GTSNPN, SVGIG (reference sequence). This CDR3 comprises 16 residues. The CDR3 sequence: CAWNPHRSSYNSPLHF. CDR3 sequence (DNA): TGTGCCTGGAACCCCCACAGGAGCTCCTATAATTCACCCCTCCACTTT.

This chain links TRBV28 with TRBJ1-1; tentative D call: TRBD1 (6 bases). Germline-derived CDR1 and CDR2 are MDHEN and SYDVKM. V shed 8 bases and J shed 4 bases, with 20 bases lying between them. There are 15 residues in the CDR3. Here the CDR3 DNA reads TGTGCCAGCGCTACCCCGCGGACAGCTGGCACTGAAGCTTTCTTT. Translating it yields CASATPRTAGTEAFF.

The chain has TRBV27 and TRBJ1-2; TRBD1 agrees at 8 bases. CDR3 length equals 14 residues. CDR1 is MNHEY and CDR2 is SMNVEV in the germline V gene (reference sequence). Losses at the gene ends were 4 bases for V and 8 bases for J; bases not matched to a gene: 9. As DNA, the CDR3 is TGTGCCAGCAGTTCCCCAACAGGGACAGGAGGCTACACCTTC. This encodes CASSSPTGTGGYTF.

The V and J genes are TRBV7-2 and TRBJ2-3; tentative D call: TRBD2 (7 bases). CDR3 size: 18 residues. V was trimmed by 1 base and J by 2 bases, leaving 19 bases between them. Per germline, CDR1 SGHTA and CDR2 FQGNSA. The chain's CDR3 is CASSLEGRAGAFTDTQYF. DNA for the CDR3: TGTGCCAGCAGCTTAGAGGGTCGGGCGGGGGCCTTCACAGATACGCAGTATTTT.